This TCR beta chain was recorded in a study of vaccination effects on CD4 cells after COVID-19. With regard to this clone: Its antigen is unidentified.

Produced via immunoSEQ multiplex PCR; TCRdb's table is partial and in-frame only. Counted here are tens of thousands of clones, around 76% occurring once; the ten biggest clones make up over 5%. CDR3 size: 15 residues. Trimming stripped 3 bases from V and 5 bases from J, with 17 bases between. Germline lookup yields CDR1 SGHNT and CDR2 YYREEE (reference sequence). Before any sequencing was done, the ViraFEST assay used viral peptide pools to expand antigen-specific CD4+ T cells. It was after approximately 11 days of culture that CD4+ T cells were isolated. Convalescent patients had PCR-confirmed SARS-CoV-2 infection between March and December 2020.

This specimen was CD4+ T cells from PBMCs cultured with HIV peptides, taken before COVID-19 vaccination. Subset meaning: HIV-1 Nef peptide pool negative control/reference culture. This TCR came from a human donor who had a prior SARS-CoV-2 infection. The chain couples TRBV5-4 to TRBJ2-5; D is perhaps TRBD2 (6 bases). The CDR3 nucleotides are TGTGCCAGCAGCTCCGCACCACTCCTAGCGGAGACCCAGTACTTC. Encoded protein: CASSSAPLLAETQYF.